The 13 T cell receptor beta chains below were found in one sample sequenced in a study of T-cell reconstitution after alpha-beta-depleted transplantation in children. A TCRbeta library incorporating unique molecular identifiers was prepared. TCRdb used MiXCR to reprocess the PCR reads, holding one entry per CDR3 protein. Of hundreds of thousands of distinct CDR3 sequences listed, 15% to 20% are singletons. The source material was PBMCs, mostly from graft donor cells, sampled 360 days after TCRalphabeta/CD19-depleted stem cell transplant. The receptor source for this set is a male patient under 10 years old who had a stem cell transplant for acute lymphoblastic leukemia, so the T cells may come from the graft donor.

A few counts support this clonotype. This chain joins TRBV10-3 and TRBJ2-1; D might be TRBD1 (6 bases). Germline CDR1 and CDR2: ENHRY and SYGVKD. This CDR3 has 13 residues. V was shortened by 7 bases and J by 3 bases, with 10 bases between the two germline ends. The CDR3 loop reads CAINSDSYNEQFF. CDR3 nucleotides: TGTGCCATCAATTCGGACAGCTACAATGAGCAGTTCTTC.

This chain's CDR3 is CSARDRGRFPNYGYTF. DNA of the CDR3: TGCAGTGCTAGAGATCGGGGCAGGTTTCCTAACTATGGCTACACCTTC. The V and J genes are TRBV20-1 and TRBJ1-2; TRBD1 might be the D (5 bases). CDR1 is DFQATT, CDR2 SNEGSKA, per germline (reference sequence). The CDR3 spans 16 residues. Trimming took off 0 bases at V and 0 bases at J, with 14 bases between the two ends.

This rearrangement joins TRBV2 to TRBJ2-5; weak D call: TRBD2 (7 bases). The V and J ends lost 7 bases and 7 bases respectively, with 22 bases between them. This CDR3 spans 15 amino acids. Germline assignment: CDR1 SNHLY and CDR2 FYNNEI. The chain's CDR3 is CASKDRRGLAGTQYF. For the CDR3, the DNA is TGTGCCAGCAAGGACCGGCGGGGGCTAGCCGGGACCCAGTACTTC. Supplemented by reference TRBV2 and TRBJ2-5, the full variable domain reads EPEVTQTPSHQVTQMGQEVILRCVPISNHLYFYWYRQILGQKVEFLVSFYNNEISEKSEIFDDQFSVERPDGSNFTLKIRSTKLEDSAMYFCASKDRRGLAGTQYFGPGTRLLVL.

A few counts support this clonotype. The chain joins TRBV5-1 to TRBJ2-7, with D perhaps matching TRBD1 (6 bases). Trimming removed 4 bases from V and 4 bases from J, with 18 bases in between. Germline V CDR1 and CDR2: SGHRS, YFSETQ. The CDR3 sequence is 15 residues long. The CDR3 coding sequence is TGCGCCAGCAGCCAGGAAGGGACACAGGTTTACGAGCAGTACTTC. Translation gives CASSQEGTQVYEQYF.

This clonotype was observed a few times. The chain uses TRBV30 and TRBJ2-1; D unclear. Germline values: CDR1 GTSNPN, CDR2 SVGIG (reference sequence). Trimming removed 0 bases at V and 6 bases at J, with 12 bases between. The CDR3 is 14 amino acids. The CDR3 reads CAWSVLLGFNEQFF. The CDR3 nucleotides read TGTGCCTGGAGTGTACTGTTAGGTTTCAATGAGCAGTTCTTC.

This clonotype has just a few counts. This sequence joins TRBV5-1 and TRBJ1-1; 7 positions match TRBD1. The trim removed 5 bases at V and 6 bases at J, leaving 7 bases unmatched. The CDR3 contains 13 residues. From germline, CDR1 is SGHRS and CDR2 YFSETQ. CDR3 DNA: TGCGCCAGCAGTCATACAGGGGATCCTGAAGCTTTCTTT. It codes for CASSHTGDPEAFF. The whole variable domain, remainder taken from reference TRBV5-1 and TRBJ1-1, is KAGVTQTPRYLIKTRGQQVTLSCSPISGHRSVSWYQQTPGQGLQFLFEYFSETQRNKGNFPGRFSGRQFSNSRSEMNVSTLELGDSALYLCASSHTGDPEAFFGQGTRLTVV.

The chain carries TRBV11-2 and TRBJ1-3; possible D gene TRBD1, 6 bases. CDR1 and CDR2 (germline): SGHAT, FQNNGV. The CDR3 has 12 amino acids. V gave up 6 bases and J gave up 8 bases, with 11 bases separating them. The CDR3 loop is CASRGGLYTIYF. The CDR3 DNA follows: TGTGCCAGCAGGGGGGGCCTCTACACCATATATTTT. Combining the CDR3 with reference TRBV11-2 and TRBJ1-3 gives the whole variable domain EAGVAQSPRYKIIEKRQSVAFWCNPISGHATLYWYQQILGQGPKLLIQFQNNGVVDDSQLPKDRFSAERLKGVDSTLKIQPAKLEDSAVYLCASRGGLYTIYFGEGSWLTVV.

The genes are TRBV6-1 and TRBJ2-3; D may be TRBD2 (6 bases). CDR1 is MNHNS, CDR2 SASEGT, per germline. Trimming shortened V by 7 bases and J by 2 bases, and 13 bases separated the two germline ends. CDR3 size: 14 residues. CDR3 DNA sequence: TGTGCCAGCAACCCGCGGGACTTCACAGATACGCAGTATTTT. Residues: CASNPRDFTDTQYF.

The chain combines TRBV29-1 with TRBJ2-7, with 10 bases identical to TRBD2. CDR1 is SQVTM and CDR2 is ANQGSEA in the germline V gene. The CDR3 extends over 17 amino acids. V dropped 5 bases and J dropped 0; count of bases not matched to a gene: 13. The CDR3 loop reads CSVLWRRTSGVSYEQYF. The CDR3 bases are TGCAGCGTTCTCTGGAGGAGAACTAGCGGGGTCTCCTACGAGCAGTACTTC.

This chain links TRBV20-1 with TRBJ2-7; perhaps TRBD1 as D (6 bases). Germline V gene lookup returns CDR1 DFQATT and CDR2 SNEGSKA (reference sequence). The V end was cut by 6 bases, the J end by 3 bases, with 21 bases between. This CDR3 is 15 amino acids long. The CDR3 here is CSARRRQDSYYEQYF. CDR3 DNA sequence: TGCAGTGCCCGCCGCCGACAGGATTCGTACTACGAGCAGTACTTC.

This clonotype was found a few times. This chain links TRBV27 with TRBJ2-1; 10 bases map to TRBD2. The CDR3 has 15 amino acids. Germline-derived CDR1 and CDR2 are MNHEY and SMNVEV (reference sequence). Unmatched junction bases numbered 6, after V lost 2 bases and J lost 8 bases. The CDR3 nucleotides are TGTGCCAGCAGTTTAGCGCCTAGCGGGAGATATGAGCAGTTCTTC. Translating it yields CASSLAPSGRYEQFF.

This clonotype was seen a few times. The rearrangement links TRBV3-1 to TRBJ2-7, with TRBD1 matching over 7 bases. Germline CDR1 and CDR2: LGHDT and YNNKEL (reference sequence). The trim removed 1 base at V and 6 bases at J, leaving 3 bases unmatched. The CDR3 sequence is 13 residues long. The DNA for the CDR3 is TGTGCCAGCAGCCAAGCGACAGGGCCCGAGCAGTACTTC. It encodes CASSQATGPEQYF.

This rearrangement joins TRBV7-6 to TRBJ2-7; maybe TRBD2 (5 bases). V was trimmed by 5 bases and J by 2 bases, leaving 16 bases between them. The germline V gene encodes CDR1 SGHVS and CDR2 FNYEAQ. The CDR3 is 15 amino acids. CDR3 DNA: TGTGCCAGCAGCCCAACGGGCTTCGGGACCTACGAGCAGTACTTC. Amino acids: CASSPTGFGTYEQYF.